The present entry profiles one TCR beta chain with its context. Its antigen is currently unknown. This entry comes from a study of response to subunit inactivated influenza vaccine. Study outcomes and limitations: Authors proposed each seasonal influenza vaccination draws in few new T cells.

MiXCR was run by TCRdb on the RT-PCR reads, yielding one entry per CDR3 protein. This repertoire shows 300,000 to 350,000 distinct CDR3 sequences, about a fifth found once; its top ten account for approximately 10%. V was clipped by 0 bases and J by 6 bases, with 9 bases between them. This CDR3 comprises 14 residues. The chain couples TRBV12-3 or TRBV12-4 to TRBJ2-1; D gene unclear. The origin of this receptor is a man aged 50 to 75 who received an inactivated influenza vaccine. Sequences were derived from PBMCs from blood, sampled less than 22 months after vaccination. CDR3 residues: CASSLASITNEQFF. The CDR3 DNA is TGTGCCAGCAGTTTAGCGTCGATCACCAATGAGCAGTTCTTC.